Listed below are T cell receptor beta chains from one sample, sequenced in a study of T cell changes during pregnancy in multiple sclerosis. Using immunoSEQ multiplex PCR, the repertoire was profiled, and TCRdb retains in-frame clones only, with some absent. The sample has 17,000 or so clones, around 90% seen once. This sample comprised CD8+ T cells from peripheral blood mononuclear cells, obtained after pregnancy. The receptors derive from a female donor in good health, enrolled as a control in a pregnancy study. Both conserved end residues are trimmed from each CDR3.

>TRBJ1-5|TRBV19|11
ASSTRSAEPQH
>TRBJ2-3|TRBV28|13
ASRRLAGPTDTQY
>TRBJ2-1|TRBV7-8|12
ASSLREIHNEQF
>TRBJ2-7|TRBV19|17
ASSFVVMTSGSKAGEQY
>TRBJ1-6|TRBV6-5|13
ASRAQGFGNSPLH
>TRBJ2-1|TRBV13|10
ASSLDYNEQF
>TRBJ2-1|TRBV4-2|14
ASSQEDGSGYNEQF
>TRBJ1-1|TRBV9|16
ASSVDGRGRGQNTEAF
>TRBJ2-1|TRBV27|13
ASSLMGGAYNEQF
>TRBJ2-7|TRBV27|12
ASSLFMTDYEQY
>TRBJ2-3|TRBV6-4|13
ASSESSGSTDTQY
>TRBJ2-7|TRBV28|12
ASSADRDLYEQY
>TRBJ2-5|TRBV5-4|13
ASSTRAGGPETQY
>TRBJ2-7|TRBV6-5|11
ASKREGFNEQY
>TRBJ2-5|TRBV28|9
ASSPSETQY
>TRBJ2-4|TRBV4-1|14
ASSQVQGVGKNIQY
>TRBJ1-4|TRBV7-2|13
ASSPTGDTNEKLF
>TRBJ2-5|TRBV6-1|12
ASRYRDRQETQY
>TRBJ1-2|TRBV5-4|14
ASSQPEGVGNYGYT
>TRBJ2-1|TRBV10-3|15
AISGQLAGGPYNEQF
>TRBJ2-7|TRBV2|10
ASSGKGYEQY
>TRBJ2-7|TRBV4-1|14
ASSQGSDRITYEQY
>TRBJ2-7|TRBV15|14
ATSRAVSDISYEQY
>TRBJ2-3|TRBV5-1|13
ASSWTSGSTDTQY
>TRBJ2-4|TRBV19|14
ASSMSTREAKNIQY
>TRBJ2-3|TRBV6-1|12
ASSEPSGSDTQY
>TRBJ1-2|TRBV5-6|12
ASSSLRGEHGYT
>TRBJ1-1|TRBV7-9|12
ASSLSSGAREAF
>TRBJ2-4|TRBV19|12
ASSNVGGEGIQY
>TRBJ2-2|TRBV27|13
ASSSSGGDTGELF
>TRBJ1-1|TRBV7-9|13
ASSSAPPGYTEAF
>TRBJ2-5|TRBV5-4|14
ASSLVSGRAQETQY
>TRBJ2-2|TRBV2|12
ASRSGGRTGELF
>TRBJ2-7|TRBV11-2|11
ASSGSGAGEQY
>TRBJ2-1|TRBV9|13
ASSDTPVSYNEQF
>TRBJ1-1|TRBV19|16
ASSHPWDRAFINTEAF
>TRBJ1-4|TRBV9|13
ASSPFGQPNEKLF
>TRBJ1-2|TRBV11-2|11
ASSSTGSGGYT
>TRBJ2-7|TRBV18|12
ASSPPGQYYEQY
>TRBJ2-1|TRBV5-4|13
AGRFSGGALNEQF
>TRBJ2-2|TRBV7-9|13
ASSFGTSRTGELF
>TRBJ1-1|TRBV7-9|13
ASSARRGQAPEAF
>TRBJ2-5|TRBV28|15
ASSLTDGRVEQETQY
>TRBJ2-6|TRBV28|19
ASSPQDDWTGKLSGANVLT
>TRBJ2-7|TRBV9|11
ASSPGWSYEQY
>TRBJ2-3|TRBV11-2|14
ASSLLGGLSTDTQY
>TRBJ1-1|TRBV2|12
ASSEGPDYTEAF
>TRBJ2-5|TRBV6-5|13
ASSYLQGAQETQY
>TRBJ1-1|TRBV28|11
ASSLSGNTEAF
>TRBJ1-3|TRBV9|10
ASSGNKNTIY
>TRBJ2-5|TRBV7-8|13
ASSLARVLQETQY
>TRBJ1-1|TRBV19|15
ASSRKDRVSLGTEAF
>TRBJ2-2|TRBV4-2|15
ASSHLGLAGEVGELF
>TRBJ2-7|TRBV6-6|9
ASLGGYEQY
>TRBJ1-1|TRBV18|13
ASSQHRGTNTEAF
>TRBJ2-7|TRBV5-1|11
ASSLVPNYEQY
>TRBJ1-1|TRBV19|11
ASALGGNTEAF